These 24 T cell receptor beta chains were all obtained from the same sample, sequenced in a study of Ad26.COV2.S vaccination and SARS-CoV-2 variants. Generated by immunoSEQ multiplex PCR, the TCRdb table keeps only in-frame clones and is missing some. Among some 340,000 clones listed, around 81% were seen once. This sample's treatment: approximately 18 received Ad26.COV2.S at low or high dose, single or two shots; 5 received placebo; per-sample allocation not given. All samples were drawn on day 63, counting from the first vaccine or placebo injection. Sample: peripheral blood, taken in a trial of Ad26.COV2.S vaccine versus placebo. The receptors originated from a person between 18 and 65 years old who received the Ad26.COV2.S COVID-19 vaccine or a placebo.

DNA of the CDR3: TGTGCCAGCTTCCGGACGGGGGACTATGGCTACACCTTC. Protein sequence: CASFRTGDYGYTF. This chain joins TRBV5-6 and TRBJ1-2; D perhaps matches TRBD1 (5 bases). The V end lost 7 bases, the J end lost 3 bases, and 13 bases lay between the germline ends. Germline CDR1 SGHDT, CDR2 YYEEEE. This CDR3 contains 13 residues.

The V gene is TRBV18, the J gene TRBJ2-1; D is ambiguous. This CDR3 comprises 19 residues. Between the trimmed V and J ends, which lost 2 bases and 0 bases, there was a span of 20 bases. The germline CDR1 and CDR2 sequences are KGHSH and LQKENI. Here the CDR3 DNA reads TGTGCCAGCTCACCAAAGTTGAGTCCGCTCTCTGCCTCCTACAATGAGCAGTTCTTC. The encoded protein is CASSPKLSPLSASYNEQFF.

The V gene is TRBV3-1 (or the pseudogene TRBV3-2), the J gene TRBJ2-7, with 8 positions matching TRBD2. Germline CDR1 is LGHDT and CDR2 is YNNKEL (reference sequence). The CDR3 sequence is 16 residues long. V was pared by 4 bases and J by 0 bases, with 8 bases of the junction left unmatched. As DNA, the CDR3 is TGTGCCAGCAGCCGGACTACGGGGGGGGGCTCCTACGAGCAGTACTTC. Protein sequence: CASSRTTGGGSYEQYF.

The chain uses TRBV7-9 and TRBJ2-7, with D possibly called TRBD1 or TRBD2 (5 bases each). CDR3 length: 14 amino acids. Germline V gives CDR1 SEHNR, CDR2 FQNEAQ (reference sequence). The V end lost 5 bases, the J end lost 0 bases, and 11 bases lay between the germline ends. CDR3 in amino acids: CASSTGTASYEQYF. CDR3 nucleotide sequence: TGTGCCAGCAGCACCGGGACGGCCTCCTACGAGCAGTACTTC.

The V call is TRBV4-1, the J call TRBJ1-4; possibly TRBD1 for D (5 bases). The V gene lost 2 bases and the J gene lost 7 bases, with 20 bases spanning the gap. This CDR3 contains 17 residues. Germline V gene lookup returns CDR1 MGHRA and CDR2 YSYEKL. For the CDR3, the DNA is TGCGCCAGCAGCCAACCCCTACGGGGCCGGCGGGGTGAAAAACTGTTTTTT. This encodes CASSQPLRGRRGEKLFF.

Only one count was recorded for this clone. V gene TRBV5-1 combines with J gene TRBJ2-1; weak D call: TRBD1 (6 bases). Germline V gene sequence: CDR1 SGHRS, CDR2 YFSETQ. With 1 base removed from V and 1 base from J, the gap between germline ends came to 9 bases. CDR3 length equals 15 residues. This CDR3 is CASSLRTGSYNEQFF. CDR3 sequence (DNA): TGCGCCAGCAGCTTGAGAACAGGGTCCTACAATGAGCAGTTCTTC.

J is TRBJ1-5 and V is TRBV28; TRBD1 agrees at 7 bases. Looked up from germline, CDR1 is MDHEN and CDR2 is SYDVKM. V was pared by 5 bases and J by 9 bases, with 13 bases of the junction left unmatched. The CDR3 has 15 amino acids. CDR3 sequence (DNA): TGTGCCAGCAGTCCCACAGGGGCCGCGGGGGGGCCCCAGCATTTT. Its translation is CASSPTGAAGGPQHF.

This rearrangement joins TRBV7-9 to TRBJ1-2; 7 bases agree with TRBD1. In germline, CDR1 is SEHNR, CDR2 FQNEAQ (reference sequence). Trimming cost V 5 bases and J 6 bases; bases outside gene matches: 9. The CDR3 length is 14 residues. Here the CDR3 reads CASSTKGQKDGYTF. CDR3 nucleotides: TGTGCCAGCAGCACGAAGGGACAGAAAGATGGCTACACCTTC.

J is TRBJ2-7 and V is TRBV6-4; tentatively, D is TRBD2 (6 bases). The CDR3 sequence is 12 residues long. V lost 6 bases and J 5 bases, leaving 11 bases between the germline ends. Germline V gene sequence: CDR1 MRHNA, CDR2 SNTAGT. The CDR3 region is CASRGEDHEQYF. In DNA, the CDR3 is TGTGCCAGCAGGGGGGAGGACCACGAGCAGTACTTC.

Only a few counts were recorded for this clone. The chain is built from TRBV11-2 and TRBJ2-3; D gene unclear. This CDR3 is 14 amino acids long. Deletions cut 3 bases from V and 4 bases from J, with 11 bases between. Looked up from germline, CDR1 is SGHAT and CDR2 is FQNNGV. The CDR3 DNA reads TGTGCCAGCAGCTTTTTAGGGTTTGCAGATACGCAGTATTTT. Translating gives CASSFLGFADTQYF. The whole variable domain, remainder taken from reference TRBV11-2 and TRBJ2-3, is EAGVAQSPRYKIIEKRQSVAFWCNPISGHATLYWYQQILGQGPKLLIQFQNNGVVDDSQLPKDRFSAERLKGVDSTLKIQPAKLEDSAVYLCASSFLGFADTQYFGPGTRLTVL.

The CDR3 sequence is CASIPGPNEKLFF. The CDR3, as DNA: TGTGCCAGTATACCCGGACCTAATGAAAAACTGTTTTTT. The rearrangement uses TRBV19 and TRBJ1-4; D gene uncertain. V lost 7 bases to trimming and J lost 3 bases, with 9 bases between them. The germline CDR1 and CDR2 sequences are LNHDA and SQIVND (reference sequence). The CDR3 covers 13 residues. The full variable domain, rest sourced from reference TRBV19 and TRBJ1-4, is DGGITQSPKYLFRKEGQNVTLSCEQNLNHDAMYWYRQDPGQGLRLIYYSQIVNDFQKGDIAEGYSVSREKKESFPLTVTSAQKNPTAFYLCASIPGPNEKLFFGSGTQLSVL.

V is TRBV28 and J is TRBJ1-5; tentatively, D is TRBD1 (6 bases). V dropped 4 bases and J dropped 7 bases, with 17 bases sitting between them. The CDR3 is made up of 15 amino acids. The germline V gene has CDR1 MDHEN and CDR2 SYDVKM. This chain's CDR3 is CASSSPALGGQPQHF. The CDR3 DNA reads TGTGCCAGCAGTTCGCCCGCCTTGGGGGGCCAGCCCCAGCATTTT. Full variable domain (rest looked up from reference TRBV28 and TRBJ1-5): DVKVTQSSRYLVKRTGEKVFLECVQDMDHENMFWYRQDPGLGLRLIYFSYDVKMKEKGDIPEGYSVSREKKERFSLILESASTNQTSMYLCASSSPALGGQPQHFGDGTRLSIL.

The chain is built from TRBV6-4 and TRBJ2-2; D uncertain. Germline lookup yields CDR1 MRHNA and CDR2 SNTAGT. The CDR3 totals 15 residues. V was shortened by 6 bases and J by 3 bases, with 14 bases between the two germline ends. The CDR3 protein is CASRPMGWDTGELFF. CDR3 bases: TGTGCCAGCAGACCAATGGGATGGGACACCGGGGAGCTGTTTTTT.

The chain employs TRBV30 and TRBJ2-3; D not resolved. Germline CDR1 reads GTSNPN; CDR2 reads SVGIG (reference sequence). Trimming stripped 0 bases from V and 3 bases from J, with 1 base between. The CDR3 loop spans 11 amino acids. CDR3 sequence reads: CAWSVTDTQYF. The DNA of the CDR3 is TGTGCCTGGAGTGTAACAGATACGCAGTATTTT.

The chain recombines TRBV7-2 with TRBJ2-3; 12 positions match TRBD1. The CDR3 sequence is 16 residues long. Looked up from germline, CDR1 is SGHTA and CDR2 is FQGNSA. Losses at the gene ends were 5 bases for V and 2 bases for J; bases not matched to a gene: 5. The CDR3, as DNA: TGTGCCAGCAGCCAGCAGGGACAGGGGGCCACAGATACGCAGTATTTT. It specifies CASSQQGQGATDTQYF.

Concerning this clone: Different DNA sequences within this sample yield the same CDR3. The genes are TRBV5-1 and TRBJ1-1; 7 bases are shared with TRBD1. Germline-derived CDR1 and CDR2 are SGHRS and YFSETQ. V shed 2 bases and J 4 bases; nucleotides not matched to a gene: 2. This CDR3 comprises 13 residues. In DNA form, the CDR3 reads TGCGCCAGCAGCTTCCCAGGGGGCACTGAAGCTTTCTTT. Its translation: CASSFPGGTEAFF. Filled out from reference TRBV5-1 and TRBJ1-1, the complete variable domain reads KAGVTQTPRYLIKTRGQQVTLSCSPISGHRSVSWYQQTPGQGLQFLFEYFSETQRNKGNFPGRFSGRQFSNSRSEMNVSTLELGDSALYLCASSFPGGTEAFFGQGTRLTVV.

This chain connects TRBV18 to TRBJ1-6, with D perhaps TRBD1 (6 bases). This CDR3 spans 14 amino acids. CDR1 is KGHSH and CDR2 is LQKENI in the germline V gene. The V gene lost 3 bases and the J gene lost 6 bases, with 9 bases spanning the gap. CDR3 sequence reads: CASSPGHLNSPLHF. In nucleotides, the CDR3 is TGTGCCAGCTCACCGGGACACCTTAATTCACCCCTCCACTTT.

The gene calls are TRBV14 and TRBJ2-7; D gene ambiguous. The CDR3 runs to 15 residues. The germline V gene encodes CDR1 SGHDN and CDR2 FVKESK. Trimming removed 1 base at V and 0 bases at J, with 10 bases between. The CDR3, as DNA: TGTGCCAGCAGCCAAGGACTTTCCAGCTCCTACGAGCAGTACTTC. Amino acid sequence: CASSQGLSSSYEQYF. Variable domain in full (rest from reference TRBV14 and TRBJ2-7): EAGVTQFPSHSVIEKGQTVTLRCDPISGHDNLYWYRRVMGKEIKFLLHFVKESKQDESGMPNNRFLAERTGGTYSTLKVQPAELEDSGVYFCASSQGLSSSYEQYFGPGTRLTVT.

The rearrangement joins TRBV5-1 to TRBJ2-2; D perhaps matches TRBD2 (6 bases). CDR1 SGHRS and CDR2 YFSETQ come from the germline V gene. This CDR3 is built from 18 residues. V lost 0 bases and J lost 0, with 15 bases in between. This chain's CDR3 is CASSLGGGDLANTGELFF. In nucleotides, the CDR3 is TGCGCCAGCAGCTTGGGGGGCGGGGACCTCGCGAACACCGGGGAGCTGTTTTTT. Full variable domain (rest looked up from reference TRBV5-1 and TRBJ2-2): KAGVTQTPRYLIKTRGQQVTLSCSPISGHRSVSWYQQTPGQGLQFLFEYFSETQRNKGNFPGRFSGRQFSNSRSEMNVSTLELGDSALYLCASSLGGGDLANTGELFFGEGSRLTVL.

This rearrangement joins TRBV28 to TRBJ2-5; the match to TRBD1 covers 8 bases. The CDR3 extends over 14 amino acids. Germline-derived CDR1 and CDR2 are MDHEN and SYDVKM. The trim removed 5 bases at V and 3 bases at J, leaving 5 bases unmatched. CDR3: CASSGQGRKETQYF. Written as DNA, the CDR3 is TGTGCCAGCAGTGGACAGGGCCGAAAAGAGACCCAGTACTTC.

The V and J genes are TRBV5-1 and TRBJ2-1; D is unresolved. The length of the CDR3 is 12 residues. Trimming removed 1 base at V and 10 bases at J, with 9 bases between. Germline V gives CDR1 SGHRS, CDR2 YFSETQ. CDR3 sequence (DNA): TGCGCCAGCAGCTTGAAGGGTGAAGAGCAGTTCTTC. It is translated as CASSLKGEEQFF.

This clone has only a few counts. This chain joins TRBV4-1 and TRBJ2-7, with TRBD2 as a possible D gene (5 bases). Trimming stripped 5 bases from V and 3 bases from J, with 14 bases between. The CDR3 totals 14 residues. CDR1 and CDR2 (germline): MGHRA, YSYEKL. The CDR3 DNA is TGCGCCAGCAGCGAGGGAGTTCTGATCTACGAGCAGTACTTC. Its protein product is CASSEGVLIYEQYF.

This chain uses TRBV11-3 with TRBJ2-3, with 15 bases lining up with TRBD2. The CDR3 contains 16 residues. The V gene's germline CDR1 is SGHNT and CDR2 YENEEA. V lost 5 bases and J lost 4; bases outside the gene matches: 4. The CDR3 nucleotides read TGTGCCAGCAGCAGCCGGACTAGCGGGGGGGCAGATACGCAGTATTTT. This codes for CASSSRTSGGADTQYF.

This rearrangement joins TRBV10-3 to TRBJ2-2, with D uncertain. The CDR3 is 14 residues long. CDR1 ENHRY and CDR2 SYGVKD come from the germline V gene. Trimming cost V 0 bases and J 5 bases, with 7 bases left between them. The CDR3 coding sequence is TGTGCCATCAGTGAGTCAAGTACTACCGGGGAGCTGTTTTTT. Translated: CAISESSTTGELFF.